This is a list of T cell receptor beta chains from one sample in a study of T cell responses to AZD1222 COVID-19 vaccine. The method was immunoSEQ multiplex PCR; TCRdb's version includes in-frame clones alone and lacks a portion of them. Here the sample spans 84,000 or so clones, around nine tenths being singletons. The sample was peripheral blood, taken on day 0 of AZD1222 vaccination. The receptors derive from an adult in good health. Each CDR3 is given with its conserved first and last residue.

v_call cdr3_aa
TRBV6-5 CASSRGDPGAQPQHF
TRBV2 CASRVSDEQYF
TRBV6-1 CASSDRGRETQYF
TRBV19 CASSGRMNTEAFF
TRBV29-1 CSVAGTGRVTEAFF
TRBV9 CASSVGVGLAKEQFF
TRBV5-4 CASSSIYEQYF
TRBV5-5 CASSLDPGEVQPQHF
TRBV7-6 CASSPDRGNEQFF
TRBV5-1 CASSPRGTGDGYTF
TRBV18 CASSPGGGQYF
TRBV9 CASNPRDRQGGYTF
TRBV7-2 CASSWRGGNEQFF
TRBV5-1 CASSSQVSPGTGNYEQYF
TRBV28 CASSGQLSGNTIYF
TRBV18 CASSPEHQGEQFF
TRBV5-1 CASSTQGTGQYF
TRBV25-1 CASAPGSTNGDYGYTF
TRBV19 CASSDRSSGANVLTF
TRBV5-1 CASSARTGTSTDTQYF
TRBV2 CASSETPAINQPQHF
TRBV27 CASSPVGGQGAYEQYF
TRBV27 CASSLSGDRYEQYF
TRBV9 CASSVGSAGGYNEQFF
TRBV6-1 CASSEAGKTGYTF
TRBV28 CASSLFVGRIGTQYF
TRBV7-6 CASSPGTGGNQPQHF
TRBV28 CASSPLMGQRFSGNTIYF
TRBV2 CASSGNRGPQHF
TRBV6-1 CASSEPAYPLYGYTF
TRBV29-1 CSAQGGREGYEQYF
TRBV9 CASSPRLATEQYF
TRBV10-3 CAISSGPRTTYEQYF
TRBV28 CASKRTSGEQYF
TRBV28 CASSLGTPYEQYF
TRBV28 CASRTGSNQPQHF
TRBV18 CASSPIQGETQYF
TRBV3-1/TRBV3-2 CASSQDSYRGTEAFF
TRBV7-9 CASSSALSGTGELFF
TRBV5-6 CASSYDRDRVF
TRBV12-3/TRBV12-4 CASSSGERQPQHF